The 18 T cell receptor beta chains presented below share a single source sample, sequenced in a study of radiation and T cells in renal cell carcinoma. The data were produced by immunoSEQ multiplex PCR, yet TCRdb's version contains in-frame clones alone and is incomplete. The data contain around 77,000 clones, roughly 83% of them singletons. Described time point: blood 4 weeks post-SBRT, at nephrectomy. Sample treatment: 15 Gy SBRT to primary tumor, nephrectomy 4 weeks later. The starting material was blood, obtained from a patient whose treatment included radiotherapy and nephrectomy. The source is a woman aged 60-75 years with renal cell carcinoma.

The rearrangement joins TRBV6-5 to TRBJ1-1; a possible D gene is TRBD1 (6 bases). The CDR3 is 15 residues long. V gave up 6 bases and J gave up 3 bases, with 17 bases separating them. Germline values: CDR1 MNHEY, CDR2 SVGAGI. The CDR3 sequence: CASSDGQFLDTEAFF. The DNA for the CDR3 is TGTGCCAGCAGCGACGGACAGTTCCTCGACACTGAAGCTTTCTTT.

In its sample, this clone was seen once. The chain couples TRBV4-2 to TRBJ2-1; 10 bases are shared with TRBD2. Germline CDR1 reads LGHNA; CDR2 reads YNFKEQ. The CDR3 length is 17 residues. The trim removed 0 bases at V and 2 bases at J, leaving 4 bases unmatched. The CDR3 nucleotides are TGTGCCAGCAGCCAAGAAGGACTAGCGGTTACCTACAATGAGCAGTTCTTC. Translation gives CASSQEGLAVTYNEQFF.

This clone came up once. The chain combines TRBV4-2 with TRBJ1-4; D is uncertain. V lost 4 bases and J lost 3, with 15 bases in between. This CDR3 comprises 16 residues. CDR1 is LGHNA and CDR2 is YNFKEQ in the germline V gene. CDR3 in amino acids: CASSPLSISANEKLFF. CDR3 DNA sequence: TGTGCCAGCAGCCCCCTCAGCATTTCAGCTAATGAAAAACTGTTTTTT.

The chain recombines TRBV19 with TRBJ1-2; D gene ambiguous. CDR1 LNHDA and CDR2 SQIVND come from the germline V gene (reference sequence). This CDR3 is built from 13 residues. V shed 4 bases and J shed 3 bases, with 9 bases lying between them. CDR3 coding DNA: TGTGCCAGTAGTACACAGAATTACTATGGCTACACCTTC. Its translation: CASSTQNYYGYTF.

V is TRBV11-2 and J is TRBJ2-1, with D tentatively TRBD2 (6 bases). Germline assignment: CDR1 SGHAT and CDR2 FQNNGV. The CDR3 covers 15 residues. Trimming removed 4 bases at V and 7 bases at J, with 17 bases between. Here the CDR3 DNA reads TGTGCCAGCAGCTATCCGGGACTCGCCGTTAATGAGCAGTTCTTC. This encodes CASSYPGLAVNEQFF. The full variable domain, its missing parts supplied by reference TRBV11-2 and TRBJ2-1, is EAGVAQSPRYKIIEKRQSVAFWCNPISGHATLYWYQQILGQGPKLLIQFQNNGVVDDSQLPKDRFSAERLKGVDSTLKIQPAKLEDSAVYLCASSYPGLAVNEQFFGPGTRLTVL.

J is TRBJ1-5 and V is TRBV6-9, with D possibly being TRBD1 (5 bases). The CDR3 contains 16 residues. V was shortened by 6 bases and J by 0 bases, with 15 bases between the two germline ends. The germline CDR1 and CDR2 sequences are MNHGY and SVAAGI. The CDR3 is CASSRDSNYSNQPQHF. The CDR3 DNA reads TGTGCCAGCAGCCGCGACAGTAACTATAGCAATCAGCCCCAGCATTTT.

DNA for the CDR3: TGTGCCAGCAGCCAAGTTTCCGGTGGGCCTAGCGGGATGGGGGCAACAGATACGCAGTATTTT. Translated, it gives CASSQVSGGPSGMGATDTQYF. The chain combines TRBV4-2 with TRBJ2-3; 9 bases are shared with TRBD2. The ends lost 1 base at V and 3 bases at J; junction bases unmatched: 20. Germline V gene data show CDR1 as LGHNA and CDR2 as YNFKEQ. The CDR3 covers 21 residues.

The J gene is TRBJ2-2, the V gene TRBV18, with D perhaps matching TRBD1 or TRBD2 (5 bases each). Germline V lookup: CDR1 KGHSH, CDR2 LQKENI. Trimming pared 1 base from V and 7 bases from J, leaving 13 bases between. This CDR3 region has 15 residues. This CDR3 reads CASSPRHGTGGELFF. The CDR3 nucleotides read TGTGCCAGCTCACCACGGCACGGGACGGGCGGGGAGCTGTTTTTT.

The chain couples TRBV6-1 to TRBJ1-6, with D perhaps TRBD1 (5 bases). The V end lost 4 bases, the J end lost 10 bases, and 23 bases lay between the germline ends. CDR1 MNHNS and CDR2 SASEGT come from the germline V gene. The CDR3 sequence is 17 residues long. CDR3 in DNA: TGTGCCAGCAGTGTGGGTTGGGAAGAACAGGTCTCATCACCCCTCCACTTT. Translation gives CASSVGWEEQVSSPLHF.

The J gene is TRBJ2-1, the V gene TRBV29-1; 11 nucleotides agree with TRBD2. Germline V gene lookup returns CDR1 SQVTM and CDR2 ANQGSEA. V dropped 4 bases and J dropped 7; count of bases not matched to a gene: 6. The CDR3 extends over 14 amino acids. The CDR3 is CSVVGSGGANEQFF. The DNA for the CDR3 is TGCAGCGTTGTCGGTAGCGGGGGGGCAAATGAGCAGTTCTTC.

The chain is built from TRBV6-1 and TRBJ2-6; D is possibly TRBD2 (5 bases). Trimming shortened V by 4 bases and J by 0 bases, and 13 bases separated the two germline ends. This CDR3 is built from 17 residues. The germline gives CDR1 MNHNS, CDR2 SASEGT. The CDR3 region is CASSAGLQHSGANVLTF. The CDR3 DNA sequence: TGTGCCAGCAGTGCCGGACTCCAACACTCTGGGGCCAACGTCCTGACTTTC.

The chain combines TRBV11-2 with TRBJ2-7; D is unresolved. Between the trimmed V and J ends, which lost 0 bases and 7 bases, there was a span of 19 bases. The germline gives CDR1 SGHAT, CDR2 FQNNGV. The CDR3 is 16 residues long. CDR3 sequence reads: CASSLDLLSVDREQYF. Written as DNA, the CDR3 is TGTGCCAGCAGCTTAGATCTCCTATCTGTTGACCGGGAGCAGTACTTC.

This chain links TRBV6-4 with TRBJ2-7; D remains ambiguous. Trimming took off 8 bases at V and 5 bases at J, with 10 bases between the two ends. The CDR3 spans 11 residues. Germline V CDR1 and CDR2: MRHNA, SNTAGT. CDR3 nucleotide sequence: TGTGCCAGCGGCCATATGCACGAGCAGTACTTC. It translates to CASGHMHEQYF.

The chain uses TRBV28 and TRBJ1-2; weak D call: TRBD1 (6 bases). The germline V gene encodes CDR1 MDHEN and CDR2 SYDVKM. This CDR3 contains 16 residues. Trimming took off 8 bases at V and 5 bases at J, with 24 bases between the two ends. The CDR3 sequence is CASSSDSGVKRYGYTF. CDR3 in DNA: TGTGCCAGCTCCTCGGACAGTGGCGTTAAGAGATATGGCTACACCTTC.

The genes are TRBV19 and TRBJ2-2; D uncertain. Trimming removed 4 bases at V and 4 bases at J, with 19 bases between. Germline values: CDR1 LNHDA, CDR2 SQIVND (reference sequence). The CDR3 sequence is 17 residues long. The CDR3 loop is CASSKVQDLSSTGELFF. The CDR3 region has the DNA TGTGCCAGTAGTAAGGTCCAGGACCTAAGCTCCACCGGGGAGCTGTTTTTT.

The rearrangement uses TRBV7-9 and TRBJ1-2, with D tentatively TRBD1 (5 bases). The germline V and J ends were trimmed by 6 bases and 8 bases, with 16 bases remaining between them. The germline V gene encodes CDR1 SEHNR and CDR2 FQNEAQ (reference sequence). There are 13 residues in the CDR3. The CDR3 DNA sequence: TGTGCCAGCAGTTGGATCTCGGGGGAGGGCTACACCTTC. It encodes CASSWISGEGYTF.

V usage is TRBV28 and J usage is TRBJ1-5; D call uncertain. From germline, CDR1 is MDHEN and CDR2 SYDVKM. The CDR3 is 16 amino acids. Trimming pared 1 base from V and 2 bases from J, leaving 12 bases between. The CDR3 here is CASSLFEGFGNQPQHF. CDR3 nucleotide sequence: TGTGCCAGCAGTTTATTCGAGGGTTTTGGCAATCAGCCCCAGCATTTT.

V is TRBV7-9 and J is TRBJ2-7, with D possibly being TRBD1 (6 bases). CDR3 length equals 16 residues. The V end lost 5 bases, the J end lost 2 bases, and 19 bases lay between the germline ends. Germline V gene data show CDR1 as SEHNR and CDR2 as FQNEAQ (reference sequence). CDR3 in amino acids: CASSPSLQGRPYEQYF. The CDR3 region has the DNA TGTGCCAGCAGCCCTAGTTTACAGGGAAGGCCCTACGAGCAGTACTTC.